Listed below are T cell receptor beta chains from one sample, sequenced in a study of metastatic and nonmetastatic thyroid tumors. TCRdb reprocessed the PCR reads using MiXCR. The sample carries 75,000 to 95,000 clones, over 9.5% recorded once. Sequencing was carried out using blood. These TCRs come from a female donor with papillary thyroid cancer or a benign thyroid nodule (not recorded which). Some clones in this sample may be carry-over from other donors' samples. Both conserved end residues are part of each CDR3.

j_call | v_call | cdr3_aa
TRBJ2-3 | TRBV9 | CASSVVGDGSSSTDTQYF
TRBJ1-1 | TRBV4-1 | CASSQDRYRLNTEAFF
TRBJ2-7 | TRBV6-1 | CASSESGLAGPPYYEQYF
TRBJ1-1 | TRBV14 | CASSLTGLMTEAFF
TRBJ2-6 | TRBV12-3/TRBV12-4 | CASSLATSGANVLTF
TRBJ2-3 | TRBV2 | CASAPQGHTQYF
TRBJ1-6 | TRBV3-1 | CASSRGGTAYNSPLHF
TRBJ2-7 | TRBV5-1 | CASSRQAGTYEQYF
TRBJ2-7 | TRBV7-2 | CASSLAGVLRNEQYF
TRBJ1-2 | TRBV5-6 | CASSFGGNYGYTF
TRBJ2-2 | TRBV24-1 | CATSDLTSGRTGELFF
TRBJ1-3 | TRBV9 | CASSVEAGDFGNTIYF
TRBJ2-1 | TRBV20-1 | CSASVGRGEQFF
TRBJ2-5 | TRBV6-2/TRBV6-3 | CASSYSGGPQETQYF
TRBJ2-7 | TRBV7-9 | CASSLAGQGAYEQYF
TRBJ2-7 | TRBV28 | CASTGGGYYEQYF
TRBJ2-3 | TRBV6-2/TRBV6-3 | CASKSLADTQYF
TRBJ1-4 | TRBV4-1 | CASSQRDRANEKLFF
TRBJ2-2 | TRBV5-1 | CASSLVSEGSGTGELFF
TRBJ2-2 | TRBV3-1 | CASSPGGEFGELFF
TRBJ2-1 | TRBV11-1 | CASSLAGTSGKNEQFF
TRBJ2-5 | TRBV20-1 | CSARGSSVTQYF
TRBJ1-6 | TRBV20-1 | CSVPGGSYNSPLHF
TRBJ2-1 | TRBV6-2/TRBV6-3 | CASSYSGTSYNEQFF
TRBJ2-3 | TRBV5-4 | CASSLRQLTSTDTQYF
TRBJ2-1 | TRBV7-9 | CASSFASGVNEQFF
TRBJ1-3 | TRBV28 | CASSLTENTIYF
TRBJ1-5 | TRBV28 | CASSTQDRYFDPQHF
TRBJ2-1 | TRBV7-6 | CASSPYGGTRSHHEQFF
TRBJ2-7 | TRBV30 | CAWSVSAAHTYEQYF
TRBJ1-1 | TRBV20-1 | CSARDGGRNTEAFF
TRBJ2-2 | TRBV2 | CASTGTSNTGELFF
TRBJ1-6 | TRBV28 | CASSSGQINSPLHF